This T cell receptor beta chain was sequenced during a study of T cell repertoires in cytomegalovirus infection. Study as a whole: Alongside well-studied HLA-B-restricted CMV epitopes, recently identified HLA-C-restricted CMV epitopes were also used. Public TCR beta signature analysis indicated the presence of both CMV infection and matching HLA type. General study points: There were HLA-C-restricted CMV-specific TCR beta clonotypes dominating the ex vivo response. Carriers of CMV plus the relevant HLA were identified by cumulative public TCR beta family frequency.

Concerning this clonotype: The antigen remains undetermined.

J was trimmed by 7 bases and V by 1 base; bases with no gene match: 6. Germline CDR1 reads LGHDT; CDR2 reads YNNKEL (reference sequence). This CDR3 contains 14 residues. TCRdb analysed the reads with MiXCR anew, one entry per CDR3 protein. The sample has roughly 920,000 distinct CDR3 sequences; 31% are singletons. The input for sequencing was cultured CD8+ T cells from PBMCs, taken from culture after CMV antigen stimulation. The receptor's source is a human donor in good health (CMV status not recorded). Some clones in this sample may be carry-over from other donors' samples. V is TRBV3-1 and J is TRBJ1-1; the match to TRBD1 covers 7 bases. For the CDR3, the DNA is TGTGCCAGCAGCCAAGCCGGGACAGAGTTTGAAGCTTTCTTT. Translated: CASSQAGTEFEAFF.